What follows are 21 T cell receptor beta chains derived from one specimen sequenced in a study of blood T cell repertoires in COVID-19. Only in-frame clones appear in the TCRdb table, and some are missing; sequencing was by immunoSEQ multiplex PCR. The sample shows about 200,000 clones, about nine tenths of them seen only once. The material sequenced was peripheral blood. The receptors stem from a man in his fifties with acute or convalescent COVID-19.

The chain carries TRBV12-3 or TRBV12-4 and TRBJ1-2; the match to TRBD1 covers 7 bases. The trim removed 6 bases at V and 5 bases at J, leaving 6 bases unmatched. The CDR3 is 13 residues long. Written as DNA, the CDR3 is TGTGCCAGCAGAAATACAGGGGATTATGGCTACACCTTC. Protein product: CASRNTGDYGYTF.

The sample holds one count of this clone. The genes are TRBV4-1 and TRBJ2-3; 12 bases map to TRBD2. Unmatched junction bases numbered 11, after V lost 1 base and J lost 6 bases. The CDR3 contains 18 residues. Looked up from germline, CDR1 is MGHRA and CDR2 is YSYEKL. The CDR3 DNA reads as TGCGCCAGCAGCCAAGGAACCCTAGCGGGGGGGCCCGTTGATACGCAGTATTTT. Its translation is CASSQGTLAGGPVDTQYF.

The chain carries TRBV19 and TRBJ1-5, with D tentatively TRBD1 (6 bases). Germline V CDR1 and CDR2: LNHDA, SQIVND (reference sequence). The ends were cut back, 5 bases at V and 8 bases at J, with 19 bases in the middle. This CDR3 has 15 amino acids. CDR3 protein: CASSLRPQGFEPQHF. The CDR3 coding sequence is TGTGCCAGTAGTCTCCGGCCCCAGGGGTTTGAGCCCCAGCATTTT.

This chain connects TRBV7-8 to TRBJ1-5; D perhaps matches TRBD1 (5 bases). The V gene lost 1 base and the J gene lost 6 bases, with 13 bases spanning the gap. Germline loops: CDR1 SGHVS, CDR2 FQNEAQ. This CDR3 comprises 15 residues. The CDR3 sequence: CASSLGSGGVQPQHF. CDR3 DNA sequence: TGTGCCAGCAGCTTAGGGTCAGGAGGGGTTCAGCCCCAGCATTTT.

There are a few counts of this clone. This chain connects TRBV9 to TRBJ2-3, with 9 bases aligning to TRBD2. V gave up 1 base and J gave up 4 bases; unmatched junction bases: 4. This CDR3 has 15 amino acids. Germline CDR1 and CDR2: SGDLS and YYNGEE. This CDR3 is CASSVWRGGPDTQYF. The CDR3, as DNA: TGTGCCAGCAGCGTATGGCGGGGGGGCCCAGATACGCAGTATTTT.

This sequence joins TRBV6-5 and TRBJ1-6; 8 nucleotides match TRBD1. J was trimmed by 9 bases and V by 2 bases; bases with no gene match: 9. CDR3 length: 16 amino acids. Looked up from germline, CDR1 is MNHEY and CDR2 is SVGAGI. The CDR3 DNA is TGTGCCAGCAGTTACACCGTGGACAGGGTTGGTTCACCCCTCCACTTT. It encodes CASSYTVDRVGSPLHF.

This clone was found a few times. This chain links TRBV7-9 with TRBJ2-7, with TRBD1 identical over 7 bases. The V segment lost 3 bases and the J segment 7 bases; nucleotides outside the gene matches: 12. Germline V gene data show CDR1 as SEHNR and CDR2 as FQNEAQ (reference sequence). The CDR3 loop spans 15 amino acids. CDR3 amino acids: CASSFQSTGAREQYF. CDR3 bases: TGTGCCAGCAGCTTCCAATCCACAGGGGCACGGGAGCAGTACTTC.

The V gene is TRBV7-9, the J gene TRBJ1-3; 8 bases are a match to TRBD1. V lost 5 bases to trimming and J lost 0 bases; unmatched junction nucleotides: 6. The CDR3 is made up of 16 amino acids. Germline CDR1 is SEHNR and CDR2 is FQNEAQ (reference sequence). The CDR3 spells CASSPTGAVSGNTIYF. For the CDR3, the DNA is TGTGCCAGCAGCCCGACAGGGGCCGTCTCTGGAAACACCATATATTTT.

The chain employs TRBV2 and TRBJ1-1; D is possibly TRBD1 (6 bases). The V end lost 5 bases, the J end lost 11 bases, and 21 bases lay between the germline ends. Looked up from germline, CDR1 is SNHLY and CDR2 is FYNNEI. This CDR3 region has 14 residues. The CDR3 loop reads CASSNTAGDSMAFF. Here the CDR3 DNA reads TGTGCCAGCAGTAATACTGCAGGGGATTCTATGGCTTTCTTT.

This chain joins TRBV2 and TRBJ2-7; D is uncertain. CDR3 size: 11 residues. V lost 7 bases, J lost 0 bases, and 4 bases lay in between. Germline CDR1 reads SNHLY; CDR2 reads FYNNEI. The CDR3 DNA is TGTGCCAGCATGGCCTCCTACGAGCAGTACTTC. It translates to CASMASYEQYF.

The chain uses TRBV6-5 and TRBJ2-6; D remains ambiguous. Looked up from germline, CDR1 is MNHEY and CDR2 is SVGAGI. The CDR3 extends over 16 amino acids. Trimming left V 0 bases short and J 0 bases short, with 6 bases between. The CDR3 DNA reads TGTGCCAGCAGTTACTCCCCCAGCTCTGGGGCCAACGTCCTGACTTTC. Translating it yields CASSYSPSSGANVLTF.

The rearrangement joins TRBV7-3 to TRBJ1-6, with TRBD1 as a possible D gene (5 bases). The CDR3 loop spans 14 amino acids. Germline CDR1 reads SGHTA; CDR2 reads FQGTGA. V lost 0 bases, J lost 10 bases, and 10 bases lay in between. CDR3 sequence reads: CASSLTGPQSPLHF. The CDR3 bases are TGTGCCAGCAGCTTAACGGGGCCCCAATCACCCCTCCACTTT.

The chain carries TRBV5-6 and TRBJ1-6, with a possible D match to TRBD1 (6 bases). The CDR3 has 13 residues. V was trimmed by 0 bases and J by 8 bases, leaving 6 bases between them. Germline CDR1 and CDR2: SGHDT and YYEEEE. CDR3 loop: CASSLDRDSPLHF. The CDR3, as DNA: TGTGCCAGCAGCTTGGACAGGGATTCACCCCTCCACTTT. The whole variable domain, filled in from reference TRBV5-6 and TRBJ1-6, reads DAGVTQSPTHLIKTRGQQVTLRCSPKSGHDTVSWYQQALGQGPQFIFQYYEEEERQRGNFPDRFSGHQFPNYSSELNVNALLLGDSALYLCASSLDRDSPLHFGNGTRLTVT.

V is TRBV28 and J is TRBJ2-7; 7 nucleotides line up with TRBD2. This CDR3 contains 12 residues. J was trimmed by 7 bases and V by 3 bases; bases with no gene match: 3. CDR1 MDHEN and CDR2 SYDVKM come from the germline V gene. The CDR3 sequence is CASSLGGKEQYF. The CDR3 nucleotides read TGTGCCAGCAGTTTGGGGGGGAAGGAGCAGTACTTC.

This chain uses TRBV4-1 with TRBJ1-3; tentative D call: TRBD1 (5 bases). V lost 4 bases to trimming and J lost 0 bases, with 10 bases between them. Germline V gives CDR1 MGHRA, CDR2 YSYEKL. The CDR3 sequence is 15 residues long. The DNA for the CDR3 is TGCGCCAGCAGCCCCAGGGCCGGCTCTGGAAACACCATATATTTT. Its protein is CASSPRAGSGNTIYF.

The CDR3 nucleotides are TGTGCCAGCAGTGAAGGGAGGAAATACACTGAAGCTTTCTTT. Translation: CASSEGRKYTEAFF. The chain uses TRBV6-1 and TRBJ1-1; D ambiguous. CDR3 length: 14 residues. Trimming removed 1 base at V and 3 bases at J, with 9 bases between. CDR1 is MNHNS and CDR2 is SASEGT in the germline V gene.

The chain combines TRBV10-1 with TRBJ2-6, with unresolved D. V dropped 0 bases and J dropped 0 bases, with 6 bases sitting between them. Germline V CDR1 and CDR2: WNHNN, SYGVQD (reference sequence). The CDR3 has 16 residues. The CDR3 DNA reads as TGCGCCAGCAGTGAGTCGGCCAACTCTGGGGCCAACGTCCTGACTTTC. As protein: CASSESANSGANVLTF.

The chain links TRBV18 to TRBJ1-5; 8 nucleotides line up with TRBD1. V was pared by 2 bases and J by 2 bases, with 5 bases of the junction left unmatched. Germline V gene data show CDR1 as KGHSH and CDR2 as LQKENI. This CDR3 spans 16 amino acids. The CDR3 sequence is CASSPNRGEGNQPQHF. The CDR3 DNA reads TGTGCCAGCTCACCAAACAGGGGGGAGGGCAATCAGCCCCAGCATTTT.

The chain carries TRBV19 and TRBJ1-5; D unclear. Trimming cost V 3 bases and J 0 bases, with 9 bases left between them. This CDR3 is 15 amino acids long. Germline-derived CDR1 and CDR2 are LNHDA and SQIVND (reference sequence). This chain's CDR3 is CASSMSWASNQPQHF. CDR3 DNA sequence: TGTGCCAGTAGTATGAGCTGGGCTAGCAATCAGCCCCAGCATTTT.

This chain uses TRBV3-1 (or the pseudogene TRBV3-2) with TRBJ1-1; D remains ambiguous. CDR1 and CDR2 (germline): LGHDT, YNNKEL (reference sequence). This CDR3 comprises 14 residues. V lost 4 bases and J lost 1, with 10 bases in between. The CDR3 DNA reads TGTGCCAGCAGCCTAGTGGGGAGGAACACTGAAGCTTTCTTT. This gives the protein CASSLVGRNTEAFF.

This chain connects TRBV19 to TRBJ1-4, with 8 bases lining up with TRBD1. With 7 bases clipped from V and 8 bases from J, the junction kept 15 bases outside the gene matches. Looked up from germline, CDR1 is LNHDA and CDR2 is SQIVND (reference sequence). The CDR3 runs 16 residues. The CDR3 coding sequence is TGTGCCAGTAATATGCAGGGGGCGAGGTATGGGGAAAAACTGTTTTTT. Translating gives CASNMQGARYGEKLFF.